These T cell receptor beta chains were read from a single sample in a study of patients and donors after allogeneic stem cell transplantation. TCRdb re-derived calls from the RT-PCR reads in MiXCR, one entry per CDR3 protein. The table lists some 200,000 distinct CDR3 sequences, around two fifths of them singletons. The specimen sequenced was blood, either unsorted or a sorted T cell fraction (not recorded which). Receptors were obtained from a human donor who was either an allogeneic HSCT recipient or a stem cell or donor lymphocyte infusion donor (not recorded which). It is not recorded whose cells these are; they may come from a transplant donor. The CDR3 runs from the conserved cysteine through the conserved F or W. The order of the fields is V gene, D gene, J gene, clone size, CDR3 protein, CDR3 DNA. D genes are given only for firm matches. Only some rows state a clone size, as once, few, many or a class for expanded clones.

v_call: TRBV29-1
d_call: TRBD1
j_call: TRBJ1-2
clone_size: .
cdr3_aa: CSVDEGADYGYTF
cdr3_nt: TGCAGCGTTGATGAGGGGGCGGACTATGGCTACACCTTC

v_call: TRBV7-2
d_call: TRBD1
j_call: TRBJ1-2
clone_size: few
cdr3_aa: CASSLSQGAVGYTF
cdr3_nt: TGTGCCAGCAGCTTGTCTCAGGGGGCTGTTGGCTACACCTTC

v_call: TRBV5-1
d_call: .
j_call: TRBJ2-1
clone_size: few
cdr3_aa: CASSPTSNEQFF
cdr3_nt: TGCGCCAGCAGCCCAACTTCCAATGAGCAGTTCTTC

v_call: TRBV6-5
d_call: TRBD2
j_call: TRBJ2-1
clone_size: .
cdr3_aa: CASSYPSTSGRGNEQFF
cdr3_nt: TGTGCCAGCAGTTACCCCTCGACTAGCGGGAGGGGCAATGAGCAGTTCTTC

v_call: TRBV7-6
d_call: TRBD2
j_call: TRBJ2-3
clone_size: .
cdr3_aa: CASSFPGLAGGTDTQYF
cdr3_nt: TGTGCCAGCAGCTTCCCGGGACTAGCGGGAGGAACAGATACGCAGTATTTT

v_call: TRBV15
d_call: TRBD1
j_call: TRBJ1-3
clone_size: few
cdr3_aa: CATSRDRDRGNTIYF
cdr3_nt: TGTGCCACCAGCAGAGACCGGGACAGGGGAAACACCATATATTTT

v_call: TRBV20-1
d_call: .
j_call: TRBJ2-3
clone_size: few
cdr3_aa: CRASEGDTQYF
cdr3_nt: TGCAGGGCTTCGGAAGGAGATACGCAGTATTTT

v_call: TRBV2
d_call: .
j_call: TRBJ2-3
clone_size: once
cdr3_aa: CASSEGPRADTQYF
cdr3_nt: TGTGCCAGCAGTGAAGGTCCGAGGGCAGATACGCAGTATTTT

v_call: TRBV15
d_call: .
j_call: TRBJ1-1
clone_size: few
cdr3_aa: CATSNANTEAFF
cdr3_nt: TGTGCCACCAGCAATGCGAACACTGAAGCTTTCTTT

v_call: TRBV20-1
d_call: TRBD2
j_call: TRBJ2-7
clone_size: few
cdr3_aa: CSAPSAGSSYEQYF
cdr3_nt: TGCAGTGCTCCCTCAGCGGGGTCGTCCTACGAGCAGTACTTC

v_call: TRBV6-1
d_call: TRBD1
j_call: TRBJ1-2
clone_size: .
cdr3_aa: CASSEAKPGQLKDGYTF
cdr3_nt: TGTGCCAGCAGTGAAGCTAAACCGGGACAGCTCAAGGATGGCTACACCTTC

v_call: TRBV7-7
d_call: .
j_call: TRBJ2-3
clone_size: .
cdr3_aa: CASSLGLYTDTQYF
cdr3_nt: TGTGCCAGCAGCCTCGGGCTATACACAGATACGCAGTATTTT

v_call: TRBV7-9
d_call: .
j_call: TRBJ1-3
clone_size: .
cdr3_aa: CASSFGPTASGNTIYF
cdr3_nt: TGTGCCAGCAGCTTCGGGCCGACAGCCTCTGGAAACACCATATATTTT

v_call: TRBV12-3/TRBV12-4
d_call: TRBD1
j_call: TRBJ1-4
clone_size: few
cdr3_aa: CASSPWTGRMTNEKLFF
cdr3_nt: TGTGCCAGCAGTCCGTGGACAGGGAGAATGACTAATGAAAAACTGTTTTTT

v_call: TRBV15
d_call: TRBD1
j_call: TRBJ2-5
clone_size: .
cdr3_aa: CATSETGVGETQYF
cdr3_nt: TGTGCCACCAGCGAAACAGGGGTGGGAGAGACCCAGTACTTC

v_call: TRBV12-3/TRBV12-4
d_call: TRBD2
j_call: TRBJ2-1
clone_size: .
cdr3_aa: CASSLARTSGRAVVYEQFF
cdr3_nt: TGTGCCAGCAGTTTAGCCCGGACTAGCGGGAGGGCCGTTGTCTATGAGCAGTTCTTC

v_call: TRBV7-6
d_call: .
j_call: TRBJ1-4
clone_size: .
cdr3_aa: CASSLDSPNEKLFF
cdr3_nt: TGTGCCAGCAGCTTGGACAGCCCTAATGAAAAACTGTTTTTT

v_call: TRBV12-3/TRBV12-4
d_call: TRBD2
j_call: TRBJ2-7
clone_size: .
cdr3_aa: CASSEPTGGSDEQYF
cdr3_nt: TGTGCCAGCAGTGAACCAACGGGGGGTTCGGACGAGCAGTACTTC

v_call: TRBV7-9
d_call: .
j_call: TRBJ1-1
clone_size: .
cdr3_aa: CASSSAEGWATEAFF
cdr3_nt: TGTGCCAGCAGCTCAGCTGAGGGCTGGGCCACTGAAGCTTTCTTT

v_call: TRBV6-5
d_call: .
j_call: TRBJ2-4
clone_size: .
cdr3_aa: CASSYGGTAKNIQYF
cdr3_nt: TGTGCCAGCAGTTACGGAGGGACAGCCAAAAACATTCAGTACTTC

v_call: TRBV6-5
d_call: .
j_call: TRBJ2-1
clone_size: .
cdr3_aa: CASSYGMGSGRGTYNEQFF
cdr3_nt: TGTGCCAGCAGTTACGGTATGGGTAGCGGCCGGGGAACCTACAATGAGCAGTTCTTC

v_call: TRBV6-2/TRBV6-3
d_call: .
j_call: TRBJ2-1
clone_size: .
cdr3_aa: CASSGAEGNEQFF
cdr3_nt: TGTGCCAGCAGCGGAGCCGAGGGCAATGAGCAGTTCTTC

v_call: TRBV20-1
d_call: .
j_call: TRBJ2-1
clone_size: few
cdr3_aa: CSAYELRVDEQFF
cdr3_nt: TGCAGTGCATACGAGCTGAGAGTCGATGAGCAGTTCTTC

v_call: TRBV7-9
d_call: .
j_call: TRBJ1-1
clone_size: .
cdr3_aa: CASRSGPGGEAFF
cdr3_nt: TGTGCCAGCAGATCGGGCCCGGGAGGTGAAGCTTTCTTT

v_call: TRBV12-3/TRBV12-4
d_call: TRBD1
j_call: TRBJ1-4
clone_size: many
cdr3_aa: CASSSTGVTDEKLFF
cdr3_nt: TGTGCCAGCAGTTCCACAGGGGTTACTGATGAAAAACTGTTTTTT

v_call: TRBV4-2
d_call: TRBD1
j_call: TRBJ1-2
clone_size: few
cdr3_aa: CASSQTQGAHIDGYTF
cdr3_nt: TGTGCCAGCAGCCAGACGCAGGGGGCGCATATCGATGGCTACACCTTC

v_call: TRBV29-1
d_call: .
j_call: TRBJ2-5
clone_size: .
cdr3_aa: CSVEDQDSEETQYF
cdr3_nt: TGCAGCGTTGAAGATCAGGACTCAGAAGAGACCCAGTACTTC

v_call: TRBV20-1
d_call: .
j_call: TRBJ1-5
clone_size: .
cdr3_aa: CSATDPRGNQPQHF
cdr3_nt: TGCAGTGCTACAGACCCCAGGGGCAATCAGCCCCAGCATTTT

v_call: TRBV6-5
d_call: .
j_call: TRBJ2-6
clone_size: .
cdr3_aa: CASSYSGGTGANVLTF
cdr3_nt: TGTGCCAGCAGTTACTCGGGGGGAACTGGGGCCAACGTCCTGACTTTC

v_call: TRBV7-2
d_call: TRBD1
j_call: TRBJ1-4
clone_size: .
cdr3_aa: CASSFLKTGWSEKLFF
cdr3_nt: TGTGCCAGCAGCTTCCTGAAGACAGGGTGGAGTGAAAAACTGTTTTTT

v_call: TRBV4-2
d_call: TRBD2
j_call: TRBJ2-3
clone_size: few
cdr3_aa: CASSQDLALAGGGADTQYF
cdr3_nt: TGTGCCAGCAGCCAAGATCTTGCACTAGCGGGAGGGGGAGCAGATACGCAGTATTTT

v_call: TRBV5-6
d_call: .
j_call: TRBJ2-1
clone_size: .
cdr3_aa: CASSLGRGEQFF
cdr3_nt: TGTGCCAGCAGCTTGGGTCGGGGTGAGCAGTTCTTC

v_call: TRBV29-1
d_call: .
j_call: TRBJ2-1
clone_size: .
cdr3_aa: CSVDGPGEVNEQFF
cdr3_nt: TGCAGCGTTGATGGGCCAGGGGAGGTAAATGAGCAGTTCTTC

v_call: TRBV4-3
d_call: .
j_call: TRBJ2-2
clone_size: .
cdr3_aa: CASSQITATGELFF
cdr3_nt: TGCGCCAGCAGCCAAATAACGGCCACCGGGGAGCTGTTTTTT

v_call: TRBV29-1
d_call: TRBD1
j_call: TRBJ1-5
clone_size: .
cdr3_aa: CSVLLGQGLGSNQPQHF
cdr3_nt: TGCAGCGTTCTATTGGGACAGGGGCTCGGTAGCAATCAGCCCCAGCATTTT

v_call: TRBV30
d_call: TRBD2
j_call: TRBJ2-7
clone_size: .
cdr3_aa: CACASGPYEQYF
cdr3_nt: TGTGCCTGCGCTAGCGGTCCTTACGAGCAGTACTTC

v_call: TRBV7-9
d_call: .
j_call: TRBJ1-4
clone_size: .
cdr3_aa: CASSLAGPRANEKLFF
cdr3_nt: TGTGCCAGCAGCTTAGCGGGTCCCCGGGCTAATGAAAAACTGTTTTTT

v_call: TRBV7-9
d_call: .
j_call: TRBJ2-1
clone_size: .
cdr3_aa: CASSLAPANEQFF
cdr3_nt: TGTGCCAGCAGCTTAGCCCCTGCGAATGAGCAGTTCTTC

v_call: TRBV7-3
d_call: .
j_call: TRBJ1-1
clone_size: few
cdr3_aa: CASSLTIRSLVINTEAFF
cdr3_nt: TGTGCCAGCAGCTTAACTATCCGGTCCTTGGTTATAAACACTGAAGCTTTCTTT

v_call: TRBV5-1
d_call: .
j_call: TRBJ2-3
clone_size: .
cdr3_aa: CASSLEITGDTQYF
cdr3_nt: TGCGCCAGCAGCTTGGAGATAACGGGAGATACGCAGTATTTT

v_call: TRBV4-3
d_call: TRBD2
j_call: TRBJ2-7
clone_size: once
cdr3_aa: CASSQASGLASYEQYF
cdr3_nt: TGCGCCAGCAGCCAAGCCTCGGGACTAGCCAGCTACGAGCAGTACTTC

v_call: TRBV15
d_call: .
j_call: TRBJ1-1
clone_size: .
cdr3_aa: CATSRDKKGFDAFF
cdr3_nt: TGTGCCACCAGCAGAGACAAGAAGGGGTTTGACGCTTTCTTT

v_call: TRBV2
d_call: .
j_call: TRBJ2-1
clone_size: .
cdr3_aa: CASSEGLVDEQFF
cdr3_nt: TGTGCCAGCAGTGAAGGACTAGTGGATGAGCAGTTCTTC

v_call: TRBV12-3/TRBV12-4
d_call: .
j_call: TRBJ1-2
clone_size: .
cdr3_aa: CASSAGERIDGYTF
cdr3_nt: TGTGCCAGCAGCGCAGGGGAAAGGATCGATGGCTACACCTTC

v_call: TRBV12-3/TRBV12-4
d_call: .
j_call: TRBJ1-5
clone_size: .
cdr3_aa: CASSLGRPGPDQPQHF
cdr3_nt: TGTGCCAGCAGTTTGGGCCGACCGGGGCCAGACCAGCCCCAGCATTTT

v_call: TRBV12-3/TRBV12-4
d_call: .
j_call: TRBJ1-5
clone_size: .
cdr3_aa: CASSPGYQPQHF
cdr3_nt: TGTGCCAGCAGTCCAGGGTATCAGCCCCAGCATTTT

v_call: TRBV5-6
d_call: TRBD1
j_call: TRBJ2-1
clone_size: few
cdr3_aa: CASSVRQGLPSYNEQFF
cdr3_nt: TGTGCCAGCAGCGTACGACAGGGTCTGCCCTCCTACAATGAGCAGTTCTTC

v_call: TRBV3-1
d_call: .
j_call: TRBJ2-7
clone_size: .
cdr3_aa: CASSQGWGDYEQYF
cdr3_nt: TGTGCCAGCAGCCAAGGATGGGGTGACTACGAGCAGTACTTC

v_call: TRBV9
d_call: .
j_call: TRBJ2-1
clone_size: once
cdr3_aa: CASSSRLAKSSYNEQFF
cdr3_nt: TGTGCCAGCAGCTCCCGTCTAGCGAAAAGCTCCTACAATGAGCAGTTCTTC

v_call: TRBV6-2/TRBV6-3
d_call: .
j_call: TRBJ1-1
clone_size: .
cdr3_aa: CASSTFDREAFF
cdr3_nt: TGTGCCAGCAGTACTTTCGACAGGGAAGCTTTCTTT

v_call: TRBV27
d_call: .
j_call: TRBJ1-2
clone_size: few
cdr3_aa: CATALRLQGDYGYTF
cdr3_nt: TGTGCCACCGCACTCCGTTTACAGGGAGACTATGGCTACACCTTC

v_call: TRBV7-9
d_call: .
j_call: TRBJ1-3
clone_size: few
cdr3_aa: CASSLGQGNTIYF
cdr3_nt: TGTGCCAGCAGCTTAGGGCAGGGAAACACCATATATTTT

v_call: TRBV4-2
d_call: .
j_call: TRBJ1-4
clone_size: few
cdr3_aa: CASSHQGIEKLFF
cdr3_nt: TGTGCCAGCAGCCACCAAGGGATTGAAAAACTGTTTTTT

v_call: TRBV11-2
d_call: TRBD1
j_call: TRBJ1-1
clone_size: few
cdr3_aa: CASSPQGARGPEAFF
cdr3_nt: TGTGCCAGCAGCCCACAGGGGGCACGGGGCCCTGAAGCTTTCTTT

v_call: TRBV7-2
d_call: .
j_call: TRBJ1-4
clone_size: few
cdr3_aa: CASSSYGGLEKLFF
cdr3_nt: TGTGCCAGCAGCTCCTATGGGGGCTTGGAAAAACTGTTTTTT